What follows are 14 T cell receptor beta chains derived from one specimen sequenced in a study of spatial heterogeneity in lung cancer. The time point is: sample taken at primary tumor resection. MiXCR was run by TCRdb on the 5' RACE reads, yielding one entry per CDR3 protein. The sample has about 24,000 distinct CDR3 sequences, roughly 3% seen once. Sequenced material: PBMCs, taken at surgery. Every receptor here comes from a female donor with early-stage non-small cell lung cancer.

Ten or more counts support this clonotype. This chain connects TRBV6-6 to TRBJ2-2, with unresolved D. V shed 6 bases and J shed 0 bases, with 5 bases lying between them. In germline, CDR1 is MNHNY, CDR2 SVGAGI (reference sequence). There are 13 residues in the CDR3. The CDR3 protein is CASSQTNTGELFF. The CDR3 DNA reads TGTGCCAGCAGCCAAACGAACACCGGGGAGCTGTTTTTT.

This clonotype was recorded at least ten times. The DNA for the CDR3 is TGTGCCAGCTCACCACCGGTTTTCAGGGGTTGGAACACTGAAGCTTTCTTT. Translation: CASSPPVFRGWNTEAFF. The chain recombines TRBV18 with TRBJ1-1, with D perhaps TRBD1 (6 bases). The CDR3 has 17 amino acids. Deletions cut 0 bases from V and 1 base from J, with 15 bases between. The germline V gene encodes CDR1 KGHSH and CDR2 LQKENI.

This clonotype was recorded at least ten times. The J gene is TRBJ2-7, the V gene TRBV5-1; D is perhaps TRBD1 (5 bases). This CDR3 contains 14 residues. V shed 0 bases and J shed 1 base, with 8 bases lying between them. CDR1 SGHRS and CDR2 YFSETQ come from the germline V gene. The CDR3 DNA reads TGCGCCAGCAGCTTGGTGGGGCAGTCCTACGAGCAGTACTTC. This translates into CASSLVGQSYEQYF.

This clonotype was counted many times. The chain is built from TRBV21-1 and TRBJ1-2; the tabulated D call, TRBD1, remains unverified against the DNA. TRBV21-1 is given as a pseudogene. The CDR3 loop spans 12 amino acids. This CDR3 reads CASTDRGKGYTF. The CDR3 DNA is TGTGCCAGCACTGACAGGGGGAAGGGCTACACCTTC.

This clonotype was found many times. This chain links TRBV28 with TRBJ2-7, with a weak D call TRBD1 (5 bases). The CDR3 has 14 residues. Germline CDR1 reads MDHEN; CDR2 reads SYDVKM. V lost 6 bases and J 3 bases, leaving 15 bases between the germline ends. The CDR3 sequence is CASSKPQGGYEQYF. The CDR3 DNA sequence: TGTGCCAGCAGCAAGCCCCAGGGTGGCTACGAGCAGTACTTC.

This clonotype was counted many times. V is TRBV7-9 and J is TRBJ2-5, with TRBD2 matching 7 bases. With 5 bases clipped from V and 3 bases from J, the junction kept 12 bases outside the gene matches. Looked up from germline, CDR1 is SEHNR and CDR2 is FQNEAQ (reference sequence). The CDR3 spans 16 residues. In DNA, the CDR3 is TGTGCCAGCAGCGACTCAGGACTAGGCAATAAAGAGACCCAGTACTTC. Translated: CASSDSGLGNKETQYF.

This chain uses TRBV9 with TRBJ2-5; D tentatively reads TRBD1 or TRBD2 (5 bases each). The CDR3 has 16 amino acids. With 0 bases removed from V and 4 bases from J, the gap between germline ends came to 16 bases. Germline loops: CDR1 SGDLS, CDR2 YYNGEE. CDR3 protein: CASSVGGAGRLETQYF. The CDR3 coding sequence is TGTGCCAGCAGCGTAGGAGGGGCTGGCAGGTTAGAGACCCAGTACTTC. The full variable domain, its missing parts supplied by reference TRBV9 and TRBJ2-5, is DSGVTQTPKHLITATGQRVTLRCSPRSGDLSVYWYQQSLDQGLQFLIQYYNGEERAKGNILERFSAQQFPDLHSELNLSSLELGDSALYFCASSVGGAGRLETQYFGPGTRLLVL.

By proportion, this clonotype is medium-sized (0.01 to 0.1%). The rearrangement joins TRBV12-3 or TRBV12-4 to TRBJ1-5, with 7 bases fitting TRBD1. V was pared by 6 bases and J by 9 bases, with 11 bases of the junction left unmatched. The CDR3 is 14 residues long. The CDR3 DNA reads TGTGCCAGCAGACGAACAGGGGCGACCGGGCCCCAGCATTTT. This encodes CASRRTGATGPQHF.

This clonotype was detected many times. V is TRBV10-3 and J is TRBJ2-2; TRBD2 matches 7 bases. CDR1 ENHRY and CDR2 SYGVKD come from the germline V gene. J lost 3 bases, V lost 2 bases, and 6 bases had no gene match. This CDR3 is 16 amino acids long. CDR3 loop: CAISEPSGIDTGELFF. CDR3 DNA: TGTGCCATCAGTGAGCCGAGCGGGATTGACACCGGGGAGCTGTTTTTT.

This clonotype was detected ten times or more. This chain links TRBV7-2 with TRBJ1-5; the D is unclear. The CDR3 runs to 13 residues. Germline V lookup: CDR1 SGHTA, CDR2 FQGNSA. Trimming removed 6 bases at V and 3 bases at J, with 9 bases between. CDR3 DNA sequence: TGTGCCAGCAGTAAAGGCCTCAATCAGCCCCAGCATTTT. Its translation: CASSKGLNQPQHF.

The table lists this clonotype with many counts. V and J are TRBV5-5 and TRBJ2-2, with D possibly matching TRBD2 (6 bases). This CDR3 region has 19 residues. Germline V gene sequence: CDR1 SGHKS, CDR2 YYEKEE (reference sequence). V gave up 4 bases and J gave up 6 bases, with 28 bases separating them. The chain's CDR3 is CASSHQSGTPGIIAGELFF. CDR3 DNA: TGTGCCAGCAGCCATCAATCCGGGACTCCGGGGATCATTGCCGGGGAGCTGTTTTTT. The whole variable domain, filled in from reference TRBV5-5 and TRBJ2-2, reads DAGVTQSPTHLIKTRGQQVTLRCSPISGHKSVSWYQQVLGQGPQFIFQYYEKEERGRGNFPDRFSARQFPNYSSELNVNALLLGDSALYLCASSHQSGTPGIIAGELFFGEGSRLTVL.

This clonotype occurred many times. The rearrangement links TRBV30 to TRBJ2-7; possible D gene TRBD2, 5 bases. Per the germline V gene, CDR1 is GTSNPN and CDR2 is SVGIG (reference sequence). V was clipped by 2 bases and J by 3 bases, with 8 bases between them. The CDR3 has 12 residues. CDR3 loop: CAWSLSGYEQYF. The CDR3 DNA reads TGTGCCTGGAGTTTAAGCGGCTACGAGCAGTACTTC.

The table lists this clonotype with many counts. The genes are TRBV6-6 and TRBJ2-6; 8 bases are shared with TRBD1. In germline, CDR1 is MNHNY, CDR2 SVGAGI (reference sequence). V was clipped by 6 bases and J by 4 bases; unmatched bases: 11. The CDR3 has 17 amino acids. CDR3 sequence reads: CASRGGQGTLGANVLTF. The CDR3 nucleotides are TGTGCCAGCAGAGGAGGACAGGGAACGCTAGGGGCCAACGTCCTGACTTTC.

This chain joins TRBV20-1 and TRBJ2-1; 12 bases are a match to TRBD2. Per the germline V gene, CDR1 is DFQATT and CDR2 is SNEGSKA (reference sequence). V lost 4 bases, J lost 13 bases, and 5 bases stayed unmatched. This CDR3 comprises 12 residues. CDR3 sequence: CSATGTSGLQFF. CDR3 nucleotide sequence: TGCAGTGCTACGGGGACTAGCGGGCTACAGTTCTTC.